The 14 T cell receptor beta chains presented below share a single source sample, sequenced in a study of cytomegalovirus exposure and HLA in healthy donors. The PCR used 60 Vbeta and 13 Jbeta primers. Profiled with immunoSEQ multiplex PCR; TCRdb holds only in-frame clones, not every one. The sample lists some 100,000 clones, 75% occurring once. Sequencing was done on a sample of PBMCs. The receptors were sampled from a male donor in good health and CMV-seropositive.

The chain couples TRBV5-6 to TRBJ1-1; no reliable D call. CDR1 SGHDT and CDR2 YYEEEE come from the germline V gene. Trimming shortened V by 0 bases and J by 2 bases, and 8 bases separated the two germline ends. The CDR3 contains 14 residues. DNA of the CDR3: TGTGCCAGCAGCTTGGTCGGGGAAAACACTGAAGCTTTCTTT. It specifies CASSLVGENTEAFF.

The V call is TRBV7-9, the J call TRBJ2-7; D gene uncertain. The germline V and J ends were trimmed by 5 bases and 3 bases, with 5 bases remaining between them. This CDR3 spans 11 amino acids. Per the germline V gene, CDR1 is SEHNR and CDR2 is FQNEAQ (reference sequence). The CDR3 here is CASSPLYEQYF. The CDR3 DNA follows: TGTGCCAGCAGCCCACTCTACGAGCAGTACTTC.

This clone was recorded a few times. The chain joins TRBV4-2 to TRBJ2-7, with TRBD1 matching 7 bases. The CDR3 sequence is 15 residues long. Germline CDR1 is LGHNA and CDR2 is YNFKEQ. After removal of 2 bases from V and 1 base from J, the junction contained 5 bases not matched to a gene. The CDR3 loop reads CASSQTQGDSYEQYF. CDR3 bases: TGTGCCAGCAGCCAAACGCAGGGGGATTCCTACGAGCAGTACTTC.

The chain employs TRBV10-3 and TRBJ2-1; tentatively, D is TRBD1 (5 bases). Trimming pared 4 bases from V and 5 bases from J, leaving 9 bases between. The CDR3 sequence is 13 residues long. The germline V gene encodes CDR1 ENHRY and CDR2 SYGVKD. The CDR3 protein is CAISGQGNNEQFF. The CDR3 DNA follows: TGTGCCATCAGTGGGCAGGGTAACAATGAGCAGTTCTTC.

The chain employs TRBV6-1 and TRBJ1-2; D call uncertain. CDR1 and CDR2 from the germline V gene are MNHNS and SASEGT. V shed 4 bases and J shed 6 bases, with 15 bases lying between them. The CDR3 loop spans 14 amino acids. Here the CDR3 DNA reads TGTGCCAGCAGTGTTGTGGGCCCTACCCATGGCTACACCTTC. Translating it yields CASSVVGPTHGYTF.

The chain couples TRBV7-9 to TRBJ1-5; 9 bases agree with TRBD1. After removal of 3 bases from V and 7 bases from J, the junction contained 7 bases not matched to a gene. This CDR3 comprises 15 residues. From germline, CDR1 is SEHNR and CDR2 FQNEAQ (reference sequence). CDR3 coding DNA: TGTGCCAGCAGCTTGTCTGGACAGGGGTCACAGCCCCAGCATTTT. It translates to CASSLSGQGSQPQHF.

The chain combines TRBV4-2 with TRBJ2-5; 11 bases map to TRBD2. Germline CDR1 is LGHNA and CDR2 is YNFKEQ. V was clipped by 4 bases and J by 5 bases; unmatched bases: 15. The CDR3 has 18 amino acids. The CDR3 protein is CASSLGEVGSGGAETQYF. CDR3 DNA sequence: TGTGCCAGCAGCCTGGGTGAGGTCGGTAGCGGGGGGGCTGAGACCCAGTACTTC.

As DNA, the CDR3 is TGTGCCAGCAGCGCTCAACTAGTCACCGGGGAGCTGTTTTTT. This translates into CASSAQLVTGELFF. V gene TRBV9 combines with J gene TRBJ2-2; D might be TRBD2 (5 bases). The germline V gene has CDR1 SGDLS and CDR2 YYNGEE. The CDR3 loop spans 14 amino acids. With 3 bases removed from V and 4 bases from J, the gap between germline ends came to 10 bases.

This clone was picked up one time. V gene TRBV5-1 combines with J gene TRBJ2-3, with D possibly TRBD2 on 5 matching bases. Germline CDR1 SGHRS, CDR2 YFSETQ. The V end was cut by 6 bases, the J end by 6 bases, with 23 bases between. CDR3 length equals 16 residues. The CDR3 region is CASILEPSPVSDTQYF. The CDR3 bases are TGCGCCAGCATACTAGAACCCTCCCCTGTCAGTGATACGCAGTATTTT. The full variable domain, with the rest looked up from reference TRBV5-1 and TRBJ2-3, is KAGVTQTPRYLIKTRGQQVTLSCSPISGHRSVSWYQQTPGQGLQFLFEYFSETQRNKGNFPGRFSGRQFSNSRSEMNVSTLELGDSALYLCASILEPSPVSDTQYFGPGTRLTVL.

In its sample, this clone was seen a few times. The V gene is TRBV9, the J gene TRBJ2-1; TRBD1 might be the D (6 bases). CDR1 and CDR2 (germline): SGDLS, YYNGEE. The CDR3 totals 16 residues. With 0 bases removed from V and 8 bases from J, the gap between germline ends came to 18 bases. The CDR3 protein is CASSVASQGRAHEQFF. Here the CDR3 DNA reads TGTGCCAGCAGCGTAGCTTCACAGGGACGGGCTCATGAGCAGTTCTTC.

This clone appeared many times. The genes are TRBV7-9 and TRBJ2-7; 8 bases line up with TRBD1. CDR3 size: 15 residues. Trimming cost V 5 bases and J 0 bases; bases outside gene matches: 6. Germline V gene lookup returns CDR1 SEHNR and CDR2 FQNEAQ (reference sequence). CDR3 bases: TGTGCCAGCAGCCCACGGACAGGGAGCTCCTACGAGCAGTACTTC. Translation gives CASSPRTGSSYEQYF. Full variable domain (rest looked up from reference TRBV7-9 and TRBJ2-7): DTGVSQNPRHKITKRGQNVTFRCDPISEHNRLYWYRQTLGQGPEFLTYFQNEAQLEKSRLLSDRFSAERPKGSFSTLEIQRTEQGDSAMYLCASSPRTGSSYEQYFGPGTRLTVT.

V gene TRBV2 combines with J gene TRBJ1-1, with a tentative D call TRBD1 (6 bases). Trimming took 4 bases from V and 10 from J, leaving 13 bases between them. Germline-derived CDR1 and CDR2 are SNHLY and FYNNEI. CDR3 length: 12 residues. CDR3: CASSVGGRGAFF. The CDR3 DNA sequence: TGTGCCAGCAGTGTCGGGGGGCGGGGAGCTTTCTTT.

About this clone itself: A read error may produce the germline difference seen at one junction end. V and J are TRBV2 and TRBJ1-2; D might be TRBD1 (6 bases). There are 13 residues in the CDR3. CDR1 is SNHLY, CDR2 FYNNEI, per germline. CDR3 DNA sequence: TGTGCCAGCAGGGAAGGGACAAACTATGGCTACACCTTC. It encodes CASREGTNYGYTF.

This clone was seen a few times. The chain has TRBV6-5 and TRBJ2-1; 7 nucleotides agree with TRBD1. V dropped 0 bases and J dropped 2; count of bases not matched to a gene: 4. Per the germline V gene, CDR1 is MNHEY and CDR2 is SVGAGI. The length of the CDR3 is 16 residues. The CDR3 region is CASSYSGRGPYNEQFF. Here the CDR3 DNA reads TGTGCCAGCAGTTACTCGGGAAGGGGGCCCTACAATGAGCAGTTCTTC.